A selection of T cell receptor beta chains follows, all from one sample in a study of T cell responses to AZD1222 COVID-19 vaccine. Profiled with immunoSEQ multiplex PCR; TCRdb holds only in-frame clones, not every one. Among some 130,000 clones, less than 95% were seen once, and the ten largest hold roughly 2.8%. The source material was peripheral blood, sampled on day 0 of AZD1222 vaccination. The source is an adult in good health. CDR3s include the opening cysteine and the closing phenylalanine or tryptophan. The D gene is left open where the match is weak.

v_call: TRBV15
d_call: TRBD2
j_call: TRBJ2-3
cdr3_nt: TGTGCCACGCGGGGGGACACCAAAAGCACAGATACGCAGTATTTT
cdr3_aa: CATRGDTKSTDTQYF

v_call: TRBV7-8
d_call: -
j_call: TRBJ1-5
cdr3_nt: TGTGCCACTTCCAATAACATAGGGGCCAACTATCAGCCCCAGCATTTT
cdr3_aa: CATSNNIGANYQPQHF

v_call: TRBV3-1/TRBV3-2
d_call: TRBD1
j_call: TRBJ1-3
cdr3_nt: TGTGCCAGCAGCCCCCGGGACAGGGGCCGCACCATATATTTT
cdr3_aa: CASSPRDRGRTIYF

v_call: TRBV19
d_call: -
j_call: TRBJ1-6
cdr3_nt: TGTGCCAGTAGTACGATCTCGGGGGAATCACCCCTCCACTTT
cdr3_aa: CASSTISGESPLHF

v_call: TRBV5-6
d_call: TRBD2
j_call: TRBJ2-1
cdr3_nt: TGTGCCAGCAGCTTGTACGGCGGACTAGCGGAATACAATGAGCAGTTCTTC
cdr3_aa: CASSLYGGLAEYNEQFF

v_call: TRBV4-3
d_call: TRBD1
j_call: TRBJ1-2
cdr3_nt: TGCGCCAGCAGTCCCGGGACAGGGGGCAATGGCTACACCTTC
cdr3_aa: CASSPGTGGNGYTF

v_call: TRBV25-1
d_call: TRBD2
j_call: TRBJ2-7
cdr3_nt: TGTGCCAGCAGTGGGACTAGCGGGAGAGGAAACGAGCAGTACTTC
cdr3_aa: CASSGTSGRGNEQYF

v_call: TRBV3-1/TRBV3-2
d_call: -
j_call: TRBJ2-4
cdr3_nt: TGTGCCAGCAGCCAGTTGAACATTCAGTACTTC
cdr3_aa: CASSQLNIQYF

v_call: TRBV28
d_call: -
j_call: TRBJ1-2
cdr3_nt: TGTGCCAGCAGTGCGGGGGGCGAGGGCACCCCTAGGCGAGGCTACACCTTC
cdr3_aa: CASSAGGEGTPRRGYTF

v_call: TRBV11-3
d_call: TRBD2
j_call: TRBJ2-7
cdr3_nt: TGTGCCAGCAGCTTAGATCGGTCCCGTGCTAGCGGGAAAGCCTACGAGCAGTACTTC
cdr3_aa: CASSLDRSRASGKAYEQYF

v_call: TRBV15
d_call: -
j_call: TRBJ1-3
cdr3_nt: TGTGCCACCAGCGGGGGGTTCCGCTCTGGAAACACCATATATTTT
cdr3_aa: CATSGGFRSGNTIYF

v_call: TRBV25-1
d_call: -
j_call: TRBJ2-7
cdr3_nt: TGTGCCAGCCTGGGACCGGCCTACGAGCAGTACTTC
cdr3_aa: CASLGPAYEQYF

v_call: TRBV11-3
d_call: -
j_call: TRBJ1-3
cdr3_nt: TGTGCCAGCAGCTTAGGCCCCGTTGAAGACACCATATATTTT
cdr3_aa: CASSLGPVEDTIYF

v_call: TRBV30
d_call: -
j_call: TRBJ1-1
cdr3_nt: TGTGCCTGGAGTGCGTTGGGAGTGACTGAAGCTTTCTTT
cdr3_aa: CAWSALGVTEAFF